This T cell receptor beta chain appears in the sequencing data of a study of blood T cell repertoires in COVID-19. Looking at the study overall: Sites in the United States, Italy and Spain provided acute and convalescent COVID-19 samples.

The repertoire was sequenced with immunoSEQ multiplex PCR; TCRdb's copy has only in-frame clones and lacks some. The table shows around 95,000 clones, with approximately 90% occurring only once. The germline V gene encodes CDR1 LGHDT and CDR2 YNNKEL (reference sequence). The CDR3 is 16 amino acids. The V and J ends lost 1 base and 1 base respectively, with 11 bases between them. The receptor comes from a man in his forties or fifties with active COVID-19. The specimen was peripheral blood. The V and J genes are TRBV3-1 (or the pseudogene TRBV3-2) and TRBJ2-4; D perhaps matches TRBD2 (5 bases). For the CDR3, the DNA is TGTGCCAGCAGCCAAGGACTAATCCTCGCCAAAAACATTCAGTACTTC. Its protein is CASSQGLILAKNIQYF.